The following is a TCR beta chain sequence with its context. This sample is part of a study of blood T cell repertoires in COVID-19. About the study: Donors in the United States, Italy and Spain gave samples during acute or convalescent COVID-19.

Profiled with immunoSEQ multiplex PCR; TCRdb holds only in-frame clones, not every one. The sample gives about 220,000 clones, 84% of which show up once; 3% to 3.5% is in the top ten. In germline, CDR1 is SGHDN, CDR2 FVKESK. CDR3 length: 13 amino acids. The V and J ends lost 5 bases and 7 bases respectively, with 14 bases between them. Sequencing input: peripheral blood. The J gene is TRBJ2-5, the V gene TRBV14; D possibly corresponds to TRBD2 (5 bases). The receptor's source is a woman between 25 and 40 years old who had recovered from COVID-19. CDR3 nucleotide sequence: TGTGCCAGCAGCTCGGGCCCCGGAGGGACCCAGTACTTC. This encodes CASSSGPGGTQYF.